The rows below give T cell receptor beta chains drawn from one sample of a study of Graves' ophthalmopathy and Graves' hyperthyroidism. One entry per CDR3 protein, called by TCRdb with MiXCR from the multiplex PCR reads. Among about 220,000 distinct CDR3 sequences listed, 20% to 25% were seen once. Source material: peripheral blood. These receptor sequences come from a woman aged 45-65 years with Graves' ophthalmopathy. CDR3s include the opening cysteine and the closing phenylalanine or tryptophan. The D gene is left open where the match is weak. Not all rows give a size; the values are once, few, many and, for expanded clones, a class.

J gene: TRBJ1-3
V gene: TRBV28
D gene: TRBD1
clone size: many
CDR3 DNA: TGTGCCAGCAGTGAGGGACAGGGGGCATCTGGAAACACCATATATTTT
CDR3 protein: CASSEGQGASGNTIYF

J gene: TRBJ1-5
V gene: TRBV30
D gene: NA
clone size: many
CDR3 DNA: TGTGCCTGGAGTGCCGCTACAGGGTACAATCAGCCCCAGCATTTT
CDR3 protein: CAWSAATGYNQPQHF

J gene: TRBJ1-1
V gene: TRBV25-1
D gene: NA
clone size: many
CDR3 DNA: TGTGCCAGCAGTGAATTTGGGGGAACGAACACTGAAGCTTTCTTT
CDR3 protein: CASSEFGGTNTEAFF

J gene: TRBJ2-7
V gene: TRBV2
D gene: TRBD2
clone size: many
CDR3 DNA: TGTGCCAGCACCTCTAGCGGGAGGGCGTACGAGCAGTACTTC
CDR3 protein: CASTSSGRAYEQYF

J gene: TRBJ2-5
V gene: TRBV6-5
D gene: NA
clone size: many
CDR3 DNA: TGTGCCAGCAGAAGTCCAGGGACGGAGACCCAGTACTTC
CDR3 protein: CASRSPGTETQYF

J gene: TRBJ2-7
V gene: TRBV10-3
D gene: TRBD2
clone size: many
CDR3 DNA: TGTGCCATCAGTGATATAGCGGGCGTCTCCTACGAGCAGTACTTC
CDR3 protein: CAISDIAGVSYEQYF

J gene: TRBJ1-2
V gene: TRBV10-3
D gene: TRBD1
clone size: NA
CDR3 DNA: TGTGCCATCAGTGAGGCAGGGGGAGTAGGCTACACCTTC
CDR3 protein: CAISEAGGVGYTF

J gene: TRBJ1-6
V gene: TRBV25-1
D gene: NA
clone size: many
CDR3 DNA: TGTGCCAGCAGTGATCCGGGCGCCTCCCTCCACTTT
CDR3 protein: CASSDPGASLHF

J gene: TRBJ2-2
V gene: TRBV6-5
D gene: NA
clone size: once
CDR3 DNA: TGTGCCAGCAGTTACACAATTTCACGGAACACCGGGGAGCTGTTTTTT
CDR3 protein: CASSYTISRNTGELFF

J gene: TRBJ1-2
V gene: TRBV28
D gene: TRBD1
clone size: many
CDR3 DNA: TGTGTCAGCAGCAACAGGGGCGGCTACACCTTC
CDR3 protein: CVSSNRGGYTF

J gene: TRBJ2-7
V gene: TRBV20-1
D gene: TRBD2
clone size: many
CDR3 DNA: TGCAGTGCCCAACGGGGGGGCGCTACCTACGAGCAGTACTTC
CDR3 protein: CSAQRGGATYEQYF

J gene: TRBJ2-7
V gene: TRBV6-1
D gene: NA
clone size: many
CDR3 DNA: TGTGCCAGCACTGCCGGGATTTCGGGCTACGAGCAGTACTTC
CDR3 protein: CASTAGISGYEQYF

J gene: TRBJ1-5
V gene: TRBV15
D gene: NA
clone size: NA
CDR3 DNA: TGTGCCACCAGCCCCCCGTCGGATACCTTTAGCAATCAGCCCCAGCATTTT
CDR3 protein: CATSPPSDTFSNQPQHF

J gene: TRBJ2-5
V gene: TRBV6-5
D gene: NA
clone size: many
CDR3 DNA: TGTGCCAGCAGTTACAGTTGGGCTAGCCTAAGAAGAGAGACCCAGTACTTC
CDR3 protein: CASSYSWASLRRETQYF

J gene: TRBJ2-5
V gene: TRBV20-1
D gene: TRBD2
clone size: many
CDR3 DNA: TGCAGTGCTAGCGGCGGTAGCGGGTTACAAGAGACCCAGTACTTC
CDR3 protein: CSASGGSGLQETQYF

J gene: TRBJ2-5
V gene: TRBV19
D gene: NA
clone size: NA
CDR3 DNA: TGTGCCAGTAGAGAAACCAACGGAGCGACCCAGTACTTC
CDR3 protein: CASRETNGATQYF

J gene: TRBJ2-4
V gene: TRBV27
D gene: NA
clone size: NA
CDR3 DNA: TGTGCCAGCAGTTTATCATGGGGGCCCACATGGGGAAACATTCAGTACTTC
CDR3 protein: CASSLSWGPTWGNIQYF

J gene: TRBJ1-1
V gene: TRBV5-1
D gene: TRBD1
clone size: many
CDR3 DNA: TGCGCCAGCAGCCTAGGGACAGTCGAAGCTTTCTTT
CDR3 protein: CASSLGTVEAFF

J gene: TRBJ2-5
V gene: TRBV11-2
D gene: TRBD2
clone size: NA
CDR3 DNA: TGTGCCAGCAGCTCCCCGGGACTAGCGGGGAAGTACCAAGAGACCCAGTACTTC
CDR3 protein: CASSSPGLAGKYQETQYF

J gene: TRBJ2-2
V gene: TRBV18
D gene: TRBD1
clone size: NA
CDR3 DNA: TGTGCCAGCTCACCACCGAGACAGGGAGACACCGGGGAGCTGTTTTTT
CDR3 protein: CASSPPRQGDTGELFF

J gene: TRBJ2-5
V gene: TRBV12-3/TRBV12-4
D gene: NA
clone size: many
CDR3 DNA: TGTGCCAGCAGGCGAGGAGGGGTAGAGACCCAGTACTTC
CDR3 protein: CASRRGGVETQYF

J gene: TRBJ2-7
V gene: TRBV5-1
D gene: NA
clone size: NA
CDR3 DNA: TGCGCCAGCAGCTTCGGGGGTTCAAACTCCTACGAGCAGTACTTC
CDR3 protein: CASSFGGSNSYEQYF

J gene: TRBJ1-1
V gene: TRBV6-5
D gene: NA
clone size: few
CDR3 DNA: TGTGCCAGCAGTTACCGTACGGTAGGGGATGACACTGAAGCTTTCTTT
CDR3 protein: CASSYRTVGDDTEAFF

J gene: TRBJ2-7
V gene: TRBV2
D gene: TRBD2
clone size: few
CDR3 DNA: TGTGCCAGCAGCCAAGATCCGCCACTAGCGGGAGACTACGAGCAGTACTTC
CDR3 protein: CASSQDPPLAGDYEQYF

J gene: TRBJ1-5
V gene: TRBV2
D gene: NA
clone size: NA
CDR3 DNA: TGTGCCAGCAGAAGCGACAGAAACAATCAGCCCCAGCATTTT
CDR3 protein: CASRSDRNNQPQHF

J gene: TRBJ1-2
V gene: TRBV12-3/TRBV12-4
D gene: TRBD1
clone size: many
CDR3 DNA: TGTGCCAGCAGTTTAGGACAGGGGGTTTCTGGCTATGGCTACACCTTC
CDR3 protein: CASSLGQGVSGYGYTF

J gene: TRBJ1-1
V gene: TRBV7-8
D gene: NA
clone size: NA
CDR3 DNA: TGTGCCAGCAGCTTAGAAAGGGGTTTGGCTTTCTTT
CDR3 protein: CASSLERGLAFF

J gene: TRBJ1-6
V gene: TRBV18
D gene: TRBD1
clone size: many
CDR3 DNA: TGTGCCAGCTCACCAACGAACCTCGGACAGGGGGCATCACCCCTCCACTTT
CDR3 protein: CASSPTNLGQGASPLHF